These 24 T cell receptor beta chains were all obtained from the same sample, sequenced in a study of T cell repertoires in ileal Crohn's disease. Data came from immunoSEQ multiplex PCR; TCRdb stores just in-frame clones and leaves some out. The table records a few thousand clones, 95% of them present only once. The specimen was ileal tissue. These receptors were obtained from an adult with Crohn's disease.

The V call is TRBV7-6, the J call TRBJ2-5; 7 bases match TRBD2. The length of the CDR3 is 14 residues. V lost 5 bases and J lost 2; bases outside the gene matches: 5. Germline V gene sequence: CDR1 SGHVS, CDR2 FNYEAQ. The CDR3: CASSSLLAQETQYF. The CDR3 DNA reads TGTGCCAGCAGCAGCTTACTAGCGCAAGAGACCCAGTACTTC. Looking up the rest from reference TRBV7-6 and TRBJ2-5 gives the full variable domain: GAGVSQSPRYKVTKRGQDVALRCDPISGHVSLYWYRQALGQGPEFLTYFNYEAQQDKSGLPNDRFSAERPEGSISTLTIQRTEQRDSAMYRCASSSLLAQETQYFGPGTRLLVL.

This chain uses TRBV11-1 with TRBJ1-4; 7 bases line up with TRBD1. Germline lookup yields CDR1 SGHAT and CDR2 FQDESV (reference sequence). This CDR3 is built from 15 residues. V was pared by 5 bases and J by 8 bases, with 11 bases of the junction left unmatched. CDR3 sequence: CASSPTGRGEEKLFF. CDR3 nucleotide sequence: TGTGCCAGCAGCCCGACAGGGAGAGGAGAAGAAAAACTGTTTTTT.

This sequence joins TRBV11-2 and TRBJ2-5, with D perhaps matching TRBD2 (5 bases). Germline loops: CDR1 SGHAT, CDR2 FQNNGV. The CDR3 is made up of 16 amino acids. V gave up 5 bases and J gave up 5 bases, with 21 bases separating them. CDR3 sequence (DNA): TGTGCCAGCAGCACACCTCGCGGCGGGCGATATGAGACCCAGTACTTC. Its translation is CASSTPRGGRYETQYF. Looking up the rest from reference TRBV11-2 and TRBJ2-5 gives the full variable domain: EAGVAQSPRYKIIEKRQSVAFWCNPISGHATLYWYQQILGQGPKLLIQFQNNGVVDDSQLPKDRFSAERLKGVDSTLKIQPAKLEDSAVYLCASSTPRGGRYETQYFGPGTRLLVL.

This sequence joins TRBV9 and TRBJ2-2; 10 nucleotides align to TRBD2. The CDR3 extends over 15 amino acids. Germline V CDR1 and CDR2: SGDLS, YYNGEE. With V trimmed by 0 bases and J by 6 bases, 2 bases remained unmatched. This CDR3 reads CASSVVAGGSGELFF. In DNA, the CDR3 is TGTGCCAGCAGCGTAGTAGCGGGGGGCTCCGGGGAGCTGTTTTTT. The variable domain in full, completed from reference TRBV9 and TRBJ2-2, reads DSGVTQTPKHLITATGQRVTLRCSPRSGDLSVYWYQQSLDQGLQFLIQYYNGEERAKGNILERFSAQQFPDLHSELNLSSLELGDSALYFCASSVVAGGSGELFFGEGSRLTVL.

This clone showed up just once. V gene TRBV11-2 combines with J gene TRBJ2-3; TRBD1 agrees at 9 bases. Germline loops: CDR1 SGHAT, CDR2 FQNNGV. The CDR3 has 15 residues. Trimming at V came to 1 base and at J to 1 base, leaving 0 bases not matched to a gene. CDR3 sequence reads: CASSLGTGGTDTQYF. In DNA, the CDR3 is TGTGCCAGCAGCTTAGGGACAGGGGGCACAGATACGCAGTATTTT.

DNA for the CDR3: TGTGCCAGCAGCTTGGGTCTAGCGGGGGGCACAGATACGCAGTATTTT. The encoded protein is CASSLGLAGGTDTQYF. This rearrangement joins TRBV5-4 to TRBJ2-3; 10 bases are a match to TRBD2. Losses at the gene ends were 0 bases for V and 1 base for J; bases not matched to a gene: 2. Germline V gives CDR1 SGHNT, CDR2 YYREEE (reference sequence). The CDR3 has 16 amino acids.

The J gene is TRBJ1-5, the V gene TRBV7-2; 8 bases are a match to TRBD1. This CDR3 comprises 15 residues. Germline V CDR1 and CDR2: SGHTA, FQGNSA. V shed 4 bases, J shed 7 bases, and the junction held 9 bases outside the gene matches. CDR3 amino acids: CASSSNDRGRQPQHF. The CDR3 DNA reads as TGTGCCAGCAGCTCTAATGACAGGGGCCGCCAGCCCCAGCATTTT.

This rearrangement joins TRBV4-1 to TRBJ2-5; 10 bases agree with TRBD2. The junction had 7 bases not matched to a gene; V was cut back by 1 base and J by 2 bases. Germline V gives CDR1 MGHRA, CDR2 YSYEKL. The CDR3 runs 17 residues. CDR3 sequence: CASSQVAGLATQETQYF. The CDR3 DNA follows: TGCGCCAGCAGCCAAGTCGCGGGACTAGCGACACAAGAGACCCAGTACTTC.

The gene calls are TRBV10-3 and TRBJ2-7; 9 bases match TRBD1. The CDR3 is 14 residues long. The V gene end was trimmed by 3 bases and the J gene end by 3 bases; junction bases not matched to a gene: 3. CDR1 is ENHRY and CDR2 is SYGVKD in the germline V gene. CDR3 in DNA: TGTGCCATCAGTGAACCGGGACAGGGCTACGAGCAGTACTTC. Residues: CAISEPGQGYEQYF.

This clone was recorded once. The chain employs TRBV5-1 and TRBJ1-1; possibly TRBD1 for D (6 bases). The CDR3 has 16 residues. The ends were cut back, 5 bases at V and 4 bases at J, with 21 bases in the middle. Germline V lookup: CDR1 SGHRS, CDR2 YFSETQ. CDR3 in amino acids: CASSFQAGGATTEAFF. The DNA of the CDR3 is TGCGCCAGCAGTTTCCAGGCCGGGGGGGCGACCACTGAAGCTTTCTTT.

The chain is built from TRBV27 and TRBJ2-3, with a tentative D call TRBD2 (6 bases). CDR1 and CDR2 from the germline V gene are MNHEY and SMNVEV (reference sequence). V lost 2 bases and J lost 2, with 14 bases in between. This CDR3 comprises 16 residues. This chain's CDR3 is CASSLRDWPNTDTQYF. CDR3 coding DNA: TGTGCCAGCAGTTTAAGGGACTGGCCTAACACAGATACGCAGTATTTT.

This chain links TRBV10-3 with TRBJ2-2; TRBD1 matches 7 bases. Trimming removed 4 bases from V and 2 bases from J; junction bases left unmatched: 4. The CDR3 has 15 residues. Per the germline V gene, CDR1 is ENHRY and CDR2 is SYGVKD. CDR3 amino acids: CAISAGTANTGELFF. CDR3 nucleotide sequence: TGTGCCATCAGTGCCGGGACAGCCAACACCGGGGAGCTGTTTTTT.

CDR3 DNA sequence: TGTGCCAGCAAAGAGGGACAGAACTACAATGAGCAGTTCTTC. As protein: CASKEGQNYNEQFF. The genes are TRBV28 and TRBJ2-1, with 7 bases matching TRBD1. Germline CDR1 is MDHEN and CDR2 is SYDVKM. Unmatched junction bases numbered 6, after V lost 7 bases and J lost 3 bases. The CDR3 has 14 amino acids.

The chain carries TRBV6-1 and TRBJ2-3, with 13 bases lining up with TRBD2. Germline-derived CDR1 and CDR2 are MNHNS and SASEGT. There are 15 residues in the CDR3. Trimming cost V 6 bases and J 5 bases; bases outside gene matches: 5. The CDR3 sequence is CASSPLAGGEDTQYF. CDR3 bases: TGTGCCAGCAGCCCACTAGCGGGGGGGGAAGATACGCAGTATTTT.

The chain employs TRBV10-1 and TRBJ2-7; tentatively, D is TRBD1 (6 bases). Deletions cut 6 bases from V and 3 bases from J, with 18 bases between. Germline V gene data show CDR1 as WNHNN and CDR2 as SYGVQD (reference sequence). This CDR3 is 15 amino acids long. Written as DNA, the CDR3 is TGCGCCAGCAGCCACGACAGGCCTGATCTCTACGAGCAGTACGTC. This gives the protein CASSHDRPDLYEQYV.

The chain links TRBV28 to TRBJ1-5; the D gene is possibly TRBD1 (5 bases). Germline V gene data show CDR1 as MDHEN and CDR2 as SYDVKM. V was trimmed by 2 bases and J by 7 bases, leaving 9 bases between them. The CDR3 is 13 residues long. In DNA, the CDR3 is TGTGCCAGCAGTTTACAGGGTTCCCAGCCCCAGCATTTT. This translates into CASSLQGSQPQHF.

V usage is TRBV7-9 and J usage is TRBJ1-5; D not certain. This CDR3 region has 13 residues. V was pared by 2 bases and J by 3 bases, with 5 bases between. The V gene's germline CDR1 is SEHNR and CDR2 FQNEAQ (reference sequence). CDR3 protein: CASSLYNNQPQHF. CDR3 coding DNA: TGTGCCAGCAGCTTATACAACAATCAGCCCCAGCATTTT.

The rearrangement joins TRBV7-7 to TRBJ2-7, with TRBD1 matching over 9 bases. In germline, CDR1 is SSHAT, CDR2 FNYEAQ (reference sequence). This CDR3 contains 15 residues. The ends lost 8 bases at V and 2 bases at J; junction bases unmatched: 10. The CDR3 DNA sequence: TGTGCCAGCTCCGTCCGGGACAGGGTCCCCTACGAGCAGTACTTC. Amino acid sequence: CASSVRDRVPYEQYF. The full variable domain, rest sourced from reference TRBV7-7 and TRBJ2-7, is GAGVSQSPRYKVTKRGQDVTLRCDPISSHATLYWYQQALGQGPEFLTYFNYEAQPDKSGLPSDRFSAERPEGSISTLTIQRTEQRDSAMYRCASSVRDRVPYEQYFGPGTRLTVT.

CDR3 DNA sequence: TGTGCCACCAGCCCCGGACAGGGTTTAGCCAAAAACATTCAGTACTTC. Its protein is CATSPGQGLAKNIQYF. The chain is built from TRBV15 and TRBJ2-4; 8 bases match TRBD1. This CDR3 has 16 amino acids. Trimming took 5 bases from V and 0 from J; bases not matched to a gene: 6. Per the germline V gene, CDR1 is LNHNV and CDR2 is YYDKDF (reference sequence).

The J gene is TRBJ2-3, the V gene TRBV5-4; 8 bases agree with TRBD2. The CDR3 covers 16 residues. The J segment lost 2 bases and the V segment lost 3 bases, leaving 8 bases of the junction unmatched. CDR1 is SGHNT and CDR2 is YYREEE in the germline V gene (reference sequence). The CDR3 DNA reads TGTGCCAGCAGCTCGCCAGCGGGGGCCTTCACAGATACGCAGTATTTT. It specifies CASSSPAGAFTDTQYF.

The chain employs TRBV15 and TRBJ1-2; TRBD1 is a possible D gene (5 bases). Between the trimmed V and J ends, which lost 1 base and 8 bases, there was a span of 11 bases. The CDR3 totals 13 residues. Per the germline V gene, CDR1 is LNHNV and CDR2 is YYDKDF (reference sequence). DNA for the CDR3: TGTGCCACCAGCAGAGGGCTGAGACAGGGCTACACCTTC. Residues: CATSRGLRQGYTF.

CDR3 coding DNA: TGTGCCTGGTCACGTGGGGGCCAGCCCCAGCATTTT. It codes for CAWSRGGQPQHF. The rearrangement uses TRBV30 and TRBJ1-5, with D possibly being TRBD1 (6 bases). The V end was cut by 5 bases, the J end by 7 bases, with 12 bases between. Per germline, CDR1 GTSNPN and CDR2 SVGIG (reference sequence). The CDR3 loop spans 12 amino acids.

V and J are TRBV28 and TRBJ2-4; TRBD1 aligns across 8 bases. The germline V gene has CDR1 MDHEN and CDR2 SYDVKM. With 6 bases clipped from V and 8 bases from J, the junction kept 12 bases outside the gene matches. The CDR3 sequence is 15 residues long. This CDR3 reads CASRYVGTGDYIQYF. As DNA, the CDR3 is TGTGCCAGCAGGTACGTTGGGACAGGCGATTACATTCAGTACTTC.

The rearrangement uses TRBV29-1 and TRBJ2-5; the match to TRBD1 covers 9 bases. Germline CDR1 SQVTM, CDR2 ANQGSEA. There are 14 residues in the CDR3. J lost 0 bases, V lost 7 bases, and 6 bases had no gene match. CDR3 amino acids: CSAGTGRDQETQYF. CDR3 coding DNA: TGCAGCGCTGGGACAGGGCGAGACCAAGAGACCCAGTACTTC.